This passage covers 12 T cell receptor beta chains from one sample sequenced in a study of blood T cell repertoires in COVID-19. Sequencing was performed with immunoSEQ multiplex PCR; in TCRdb, only in-frame clones are kept and a portion is missing. This table holds a few hundred thousand clones, less than 85% found once. The sample comprised peripheral blood. These receptors all stem from a woman between 65 and 79 years old with acute or convalescent COVID-19.

J is TRBJ2-2 and V is TRBV5-1; 8 bases are a match to TRBD1. J gave up 5 bases and V 2 bases, and 5 bases lay outside the gene matches. This CDR3 spans 15 amino acids. Germline CDR1 and CDR2: SGHRS and YFSETQ. The CDR3, as DNA: TGCGCCAGCAGCTTAAATCAGGGGGCAACCGGGGAGCTGTTTTTT. Translating gives CASSLNQGATGELFF.

V gene TRBV13 combines with J gene TRBJ2-1; a possible D gene is TRBD1 (5 bases). Germline V gives CDR1 PRHDT, CDR2 FYEKMQ (reference sequence). This CDR3 has 15 amino acids. Trimming stripped 4 bases from V and 4 bases from J, with 14 bases between. In DNA, the CDR3 is TGTGCCAGCAGCTCCCTACCCCCAGGGTACAATGAGCAGTTCTTC. Amino acid sequence: CASSSLPPGYNEQFF.

The CDR3 region has the DNA TGTGCCAGCAGCGCCCAGGGAGGGTTGGCAGATACGCAGTATTTT. It encodes CASSAQGGLADTQYF. The rearrangement uses TRBV9 and TRBJ2-3; 7 bases fit TRBD2. The CDR3 consists of 15 residues. The V and J ends lost 3 bases and 4 bases, in that order; junction bases with no gene match: 8. Germline CDR1 is SGDLS and CDR2 is YYNGEE.

This clone has just one count. V is TRBV3-1 (or the pseudogene TRBV3-2) and J is TRBJ2-4; 7 nucleotides agree with TRBD1. Germline CDR1 LGHDT, CDR2 YNNKEL (reference sequence). The V segment lost 1 base and the J segment 0 bases; nucleotides outside the gene matches: 18. The CDR3 has 21 residues. The CDR3 loop reads CASSQAWATGIRGKAKNIQYF. The CDR3 coding sequence is TGTGCCAGCAGCCAAGCCTGGGCGACAGGGATAAGAGGAAAAGCCAAAAACATTCAGTACTTC.

The chain links TRBV24-1 to TRBJ2-1, with TRBD1 matching over 8 bases. V was clipped by 0 bases and J by 8 bases; unmatched bases: 8. The CDR3 has 16 amino acids. CDR1 KGHDR and CDR2 SFDVKD come from the germline V gene. The CDR3 sequence: CATSDLGQGAKDEQFF. The CDR3 DNA sequence: TGTGCCACCAGTGATTTGGGGCAGGGGGCGAAGGATGAGCAGTTCTTC.

In its sample, this clone was seen once. CDR3 protein: CASSTNAGTVKAEAFF. The CDR3 DNA follows: TGTGCCAGCTCAACGAACGCCGGGACAGTTAAGGCTGAAGCTTTCTTT. The V call is TRBV18, the J call TRBJ1-1; 7 bases agree with TRBD1. CDR1 is KGHSH and CDR2 is LQKENI in the germline V gene. The junction had 15 bases not matched to a gene; V was cut back by 5 bases and J by 6 bases. The CDR3 spans 16 residues. The variable domain in full, completed from reference TRBV18 and TRBJ1-1, reads NAGVMQNPRHLVRRRGQEARLRCSPMKGHSHVYWYRQLPEEGLKFMVYLQKENIIDESGMPKERFSAEFPKEGPSILRIQQVVRGDSAAYFCASSTNAGTVKAEAFFGQGTRLTVV.

The chain carries TRBV2 and TRBJ1-2; the D gene is possibly TRBD1 (5 bases). There are 15 residues in the CDR3. Germline V gives CDR1 SNHLY, CDR2 FYNNEI. The V and J ends lost 3 bases and 4 bases respectively, with 15 bases between them. The DNA of the CDR3 is TGTGCCAGCAGTGACTCGCCCACCGGGGGCTATGGCTACACCTTC. This sequence encodes CASSDSPTGGYGYTF.

This clone was detected only a few times. The chain has TRBV5-1 and TRBJ1-2; 8 bases are a match to TRBD1. Per the germline V gene, CDR1 is SGHRS and CDR2 is YFSETQ. Trimming removed 0 bases from V and 3 bases from J; junction bases left unmatched: 10. CDR3 size: 17 residues. CDR3 nucleotides: TGCGCCAGCAGCTTGGCCCCGCCCGGGACAGGCGACTATGGCTACACCTTC. This translates into CASSLAPPGTGDYGYTF.

The J gene is TRBJ1-2, the V gene TRBV3-1 (or the pseudogene TRBV3-2); weak D call: TRBD1 (6 bases). CDR1 LGHDT and CDR2 YNNKEL come from the germline V gene (reference sequence). V lost 1 base and J 8 bases, leaving 8 bases between the germline ends. The CDR3 covers 12 residues. CDR3 residues: CASSQGQVGYTF. CDR3 DNA: TGTGCCAGCAGCCAAGGACAGGTCGGCTACACCTTC.

This rearrangement joins TRBV4-1 to TRBJ2-7; 10 nucleotides align to TRBD2. V dropped 4 bases and J dropped 7; count of bases not matched to a gene: 10. CDR1 and CDR2 (germline): MGHRA, YSYEKL. This CDR3 is built from 15 residues. The CDR3 here is CASSPYSGGAWEQYF. In DNA, the CDR3 is TGCGCCAGCAGCCCGTACAGCGGGGGGGCCTGGGAGCAGTACTTC.

This clone was counted a few times. For the CDR3, the DNA is TGCGCCAGCAGCATGACCCCGGGACAGGGGGCTAATGAAGCTTTCTTT. This codes for CASSMTPGQGANEAFF. This chain joins TRBV5-1 and TRBJ1-1; 12 nucleotides match TRBD1. Germline loops: CDR1 SGHRS, CDR2 YFSETQ. Trimming at V came to 4 bases and at J to 7 bases, leaving 11 bases not matched to a gene. The length of the CDR3 is 16 residues.

The chain joins TRBV30 to TRBJ2-7, with 8 bases lining up with TRBD1. The CDR3 contains 13 residues. J lost 6 bases, V lost 1 base, and 5 bases had no gene match. Germline CDR1 and CDR2: GTSNPN and SVGIG (reference sequence). The CDR3 reads CAWSDYTGGEQYF. Here the CDR3 DNA reads TGTGCCTGGAGTGACTATACAGGGGGCGAGCAGTACTTC.